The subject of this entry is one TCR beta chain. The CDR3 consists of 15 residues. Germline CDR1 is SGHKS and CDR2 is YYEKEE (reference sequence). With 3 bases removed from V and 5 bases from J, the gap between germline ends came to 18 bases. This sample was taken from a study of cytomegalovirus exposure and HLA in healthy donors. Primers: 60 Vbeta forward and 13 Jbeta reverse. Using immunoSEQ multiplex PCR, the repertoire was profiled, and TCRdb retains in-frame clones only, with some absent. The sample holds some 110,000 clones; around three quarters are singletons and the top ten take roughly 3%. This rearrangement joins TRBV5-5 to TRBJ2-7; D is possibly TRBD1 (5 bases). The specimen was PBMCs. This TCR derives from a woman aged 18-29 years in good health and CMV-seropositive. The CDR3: CASSSTPGQGDEQYF. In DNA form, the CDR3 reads TGTGCCAGCAGCTCAACCCCCGGGCAGGGTGACGAGCAGTACTTC.